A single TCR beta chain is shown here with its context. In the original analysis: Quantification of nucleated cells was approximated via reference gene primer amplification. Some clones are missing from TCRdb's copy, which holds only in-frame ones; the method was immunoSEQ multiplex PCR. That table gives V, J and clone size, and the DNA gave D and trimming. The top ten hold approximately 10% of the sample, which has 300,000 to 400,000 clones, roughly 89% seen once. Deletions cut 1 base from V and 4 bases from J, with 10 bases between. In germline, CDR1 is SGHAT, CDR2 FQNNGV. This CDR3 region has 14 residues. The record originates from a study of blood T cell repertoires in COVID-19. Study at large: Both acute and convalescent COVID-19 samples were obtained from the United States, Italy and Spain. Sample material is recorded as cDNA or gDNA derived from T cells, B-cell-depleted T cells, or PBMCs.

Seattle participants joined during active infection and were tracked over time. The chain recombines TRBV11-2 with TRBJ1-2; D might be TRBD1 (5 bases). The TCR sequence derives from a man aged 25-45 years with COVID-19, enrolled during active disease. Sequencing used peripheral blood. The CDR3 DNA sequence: TGTGCCAGCAGCTTAGTCGACAGAGGCTATGGCTACACCTTC. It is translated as CASSLVDRGYGYTF.